This TCR beta chain came from a study of Graves' ophthalmopathy and Graves' hyperthyroidism. Study background: Peripheral blood collection took place at initial diagnosis, before any treatment.

General study points: The 13-signature model separated ophthalmopathy from stable hyperthyroidism at around 86% sensitivity and around 77% specificity.

As for this clonotype: Its antigen is undetermined.

Clinical symptoms, serum thyroxine, TRAb, thyroid ultrasound and orbital computed tomography were relied on for diagnosis. An approximately 10 ml volume of fresh peripheral blood provided the PBMCs. The TCR beta CDR3 regions underwent amplification from RNA transcripts. HTBI primers primed a first-round RT-PCR, and a second-round multiplex PCR followed. TCRdb re-called the multiplex PCR reads with MiXCR, one entry per CDR3 protein. The sample records 350,000 or so distinct CDR3 sequences, 17% being singletons. The CDR3 has 12 residues. The V end was cut by 8 bases, the J end by 5 bases, with 12 bases between. Germline CDR1 is SGHTA and CDR2 is FQGNSA.

Sequenced input: peripheral blood. The rearrangement joins TRBV7-2 to TRBJ2-5; D perhaps matches TRBD1 (5 bases). This TCR came from an adult man with Graves' ophthalmopathy. The DNA of the CDR3 is TGTGCCAGCCAGGGTCTGGGGGAGACCCAGTACTTC. It is translated as CASQGLGETQYF.